A single sample gave rise to the 3 T cell receptor beta chains below, sequenced in a study of blood T cells in healthy people across ages. Combining a sample-barcoded 5' primer with a J-beta primer mix, a second PCR ran for 7 to 11 cycles. TCRdb itself ran the 5' RACE reads through MiXCR, one entry per CDR3 protein. The sample consists of 910,000 or so distinct CDR3 sequences, roughly 50% of them appearing once. The specimen sequenced was blood. These receptors all stem from a woman aged 55-69 years in good health.

About this clonotype: This may be a read error: a much more frequent sequence differs by one nucleotide. The chain links TRBV29-1 to TRBJ2-5, with D hard to call. Germline CDR1 SQVTM, CDR2 ANQGSEA. V shed 3 bases and J shed 1 base, with 3 bases lying between them. The CDR3 extends over 11 amino acids. The CDR3 reads CSVDAQETQYF. The CDR3 DNA reads TGCAGCGTTGACGCCCAAGAGACCCAGTACTTC.

This clonotype was seen only once. The chain uses TRBV29-1 and TRBJ2-1, with D maybe TRBD1 (6 bases). Per the germline V gene, CDR1 is SQVTM and CDR2 is ANQGSEA. The CDR3 is 13 amino acids. The V and J ends lost 8 bases and 2 bases respectively, with 13 bases between them. For the CDR3, the DNA is TGCAGCTCGGCGACAGGACCCTACAATGAGCAGTTCTTC. Its translation: CSSATGPYNEQFF.

CDR3 region: CASSVAVSPIGPNEQFF. For the CDR3, the DNA is TGTGCCAGCAGCGTAGCGGTAAGTCCTATTGGGCCCAATGAGCAGTTCTTC. The chain couples TRBV9 to TRBJ2-1; D unclear. Germline V gene data show CDR1 as SGDLS and CDR2 as YYNGEE. The CDR3 contains 17 residues. V lost 0 bases and J lost 6, with 19 bases in between.